This TCR beta chain comes out of a study of cytomegalovirus exposure and HLA in healthy donors. The study, taken as a whole, reports: As a later analysis showed, a missense DCLRE1C variant was linked to trimming of TCR beta V- and J-genes.

The CDR3 totals 13 residues. CDR1 is SGHDT, CDR2 YYEEEE, per germline. Trimming removed 4 bases from V and 3 bases from J; junction bases left unmatched: 4. Details on this clone: Antigen specificity is unknown.

Primers: 60 Vbeta forward and 13 Jbeta reverse. Data came from immunoSEQ multiplex PCR; TCRdb stores just in-frame clones and leaves some out. The repertoire holds roughly 250,000 clones, with about four fifths as singletons. This chain connects TRBV5-6 to TRBJ2-7; TRBD1 matches 7 bases. This receptor was obtained from a middle-aged woman in good health and CMV-seropositive. The specimen was PBMCs. The DNA for the CDR3 is TGTGCCAGCAGCATCCGGGACAGCTACGAGCAGTACTTC. Translating gives CASSIRDSYEQYF.